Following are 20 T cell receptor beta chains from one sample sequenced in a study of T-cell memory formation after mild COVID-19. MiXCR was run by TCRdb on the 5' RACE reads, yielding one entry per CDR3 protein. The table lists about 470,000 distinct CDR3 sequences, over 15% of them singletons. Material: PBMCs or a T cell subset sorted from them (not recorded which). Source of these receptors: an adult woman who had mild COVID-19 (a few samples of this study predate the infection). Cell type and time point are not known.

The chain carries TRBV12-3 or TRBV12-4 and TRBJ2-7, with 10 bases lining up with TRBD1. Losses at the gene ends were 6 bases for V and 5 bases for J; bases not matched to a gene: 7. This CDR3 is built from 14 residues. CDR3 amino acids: CASRRDRGPNEQYF. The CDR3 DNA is TGTGCCAGCAGACGCGACAGGGGGCCCAACGAGCAGTACTTC.

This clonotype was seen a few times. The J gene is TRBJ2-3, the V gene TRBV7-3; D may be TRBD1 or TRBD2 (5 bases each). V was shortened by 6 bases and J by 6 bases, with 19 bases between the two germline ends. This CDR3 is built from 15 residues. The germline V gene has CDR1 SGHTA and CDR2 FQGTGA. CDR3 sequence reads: CASSSGTSWSDTQYF. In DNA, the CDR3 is TGTGCCAGCAGTTCCGGGACCTCGTGGAGCGATACGCAGTATTTT.

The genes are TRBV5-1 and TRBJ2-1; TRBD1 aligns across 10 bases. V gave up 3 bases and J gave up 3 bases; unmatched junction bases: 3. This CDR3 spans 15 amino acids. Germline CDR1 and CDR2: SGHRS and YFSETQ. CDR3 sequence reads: CASSSGQGFYNEQFF. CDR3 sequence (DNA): TGCGCCAGCAGCTCGGGACAGGGGTTCTACAATGAGCAGTTCTTC.

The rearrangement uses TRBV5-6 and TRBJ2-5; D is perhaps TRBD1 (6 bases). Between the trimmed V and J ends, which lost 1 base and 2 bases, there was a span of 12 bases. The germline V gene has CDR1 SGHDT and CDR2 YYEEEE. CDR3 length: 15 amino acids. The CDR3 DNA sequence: TGTGCCAGCAGCTTGCAACGGACAGATCAAGAGACCCAGTACTTC. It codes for CASSLQRTDQETQYF. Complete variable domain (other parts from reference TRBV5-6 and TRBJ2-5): DAGVTQSPTHLIKTRGQQVTLRCSPKSGHDTVSWYQQALGQGPQFIFQYYEEEERQRGNFPDRFSGHQFPNYSSELNVNALLLGDSALYLCASSLQRTDQETQYFGPGTRLLVL.

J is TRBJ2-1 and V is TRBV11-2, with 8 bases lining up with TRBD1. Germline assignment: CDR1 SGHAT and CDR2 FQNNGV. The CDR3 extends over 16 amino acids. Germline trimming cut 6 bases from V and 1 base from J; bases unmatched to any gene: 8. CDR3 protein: CASSSLRDRSYNEQFF. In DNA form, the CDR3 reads TGTGCCAGCAGTTCGCTCCGGGACAGGTCCTACAATGAGCAGTTCTTC.

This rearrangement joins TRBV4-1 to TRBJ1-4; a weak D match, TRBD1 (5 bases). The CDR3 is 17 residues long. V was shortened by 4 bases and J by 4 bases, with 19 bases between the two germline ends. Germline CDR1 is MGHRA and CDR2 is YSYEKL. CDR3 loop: CASSPHPGGALNEKLFF. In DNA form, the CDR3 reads TGCGCCAGCAGCCCACATCCTGGGGGAGCCCTTAATGAAAAACTGTTTTTT.

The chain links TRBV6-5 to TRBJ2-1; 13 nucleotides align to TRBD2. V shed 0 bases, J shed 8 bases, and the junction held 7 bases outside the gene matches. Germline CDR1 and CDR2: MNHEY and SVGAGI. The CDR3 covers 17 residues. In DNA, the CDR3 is TGTGCCAGCAGTTACTCCCTAACTAGCGGGGGGGCCTATGAGCAGTTCTTC. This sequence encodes CASSYSLTSGGAYEQFF.

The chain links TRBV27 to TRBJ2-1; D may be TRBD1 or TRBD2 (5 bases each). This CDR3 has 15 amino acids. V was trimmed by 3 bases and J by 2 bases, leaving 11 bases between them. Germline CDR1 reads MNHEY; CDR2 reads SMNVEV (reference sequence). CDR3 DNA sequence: TGTGCCAGCAGTTTGAACCGGGGCACCTACAATGAGCAGTTCTTC. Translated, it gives CASSLNRGTYNEQFF.

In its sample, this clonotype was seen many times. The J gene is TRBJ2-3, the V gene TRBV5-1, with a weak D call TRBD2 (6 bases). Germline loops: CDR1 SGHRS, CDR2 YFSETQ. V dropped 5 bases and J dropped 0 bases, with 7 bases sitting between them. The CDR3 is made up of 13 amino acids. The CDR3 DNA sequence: TGCGCCAGCAGAGCGGGCAGCACAGATACGCAGTATTTT. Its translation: CASRAGSTDTQYF.

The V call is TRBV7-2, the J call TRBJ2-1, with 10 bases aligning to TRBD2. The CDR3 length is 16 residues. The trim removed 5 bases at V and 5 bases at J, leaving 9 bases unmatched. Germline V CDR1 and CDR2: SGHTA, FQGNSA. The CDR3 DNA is TGTGCCAGCAGCGCAGCGGGAGGGCCCTCGAACAATGAGCAGTTCTTC. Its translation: CASSAAGGPSNNEQFF. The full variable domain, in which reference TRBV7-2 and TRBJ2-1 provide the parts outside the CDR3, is GAGVSQSPSNKVTEKGKDVELRCDPISGHTALYWYRQSLGQGLEFLIYFQGNSAPDKSGLPSDRFSAERTGGSVSTLTIQRTQQEDSAVYLCASSAAGGPSNNEQFFGPGTRLTVL.

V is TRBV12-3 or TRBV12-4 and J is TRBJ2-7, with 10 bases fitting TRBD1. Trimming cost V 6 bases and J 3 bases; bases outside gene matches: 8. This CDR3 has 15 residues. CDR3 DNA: TGTGCCAGCAGCCTAACCGGACAGGGGGACTACGAGCAGTACTTC. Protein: CASSLTGQGDYEQYF.

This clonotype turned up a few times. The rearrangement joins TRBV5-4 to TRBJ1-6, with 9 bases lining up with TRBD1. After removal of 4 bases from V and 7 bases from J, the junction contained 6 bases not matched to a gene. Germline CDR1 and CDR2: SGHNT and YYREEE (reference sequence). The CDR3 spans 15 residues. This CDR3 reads CASSRWTGENSPLHF. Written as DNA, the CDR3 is TGTGCCAGCAGCAGATGGACAGGGGAAAATTCACCCCTCCACTTT. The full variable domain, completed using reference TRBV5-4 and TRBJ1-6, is ETGVTQSPTHLIKTRGQQVTLRCSSQSGHNTVSWYQQALGQGPQFIFQYYREEENGRGNFPPRFSGLQFPNYSSELNVNALELDDSALYLCASSRWTGENSPLHFGNGTRLTVT.

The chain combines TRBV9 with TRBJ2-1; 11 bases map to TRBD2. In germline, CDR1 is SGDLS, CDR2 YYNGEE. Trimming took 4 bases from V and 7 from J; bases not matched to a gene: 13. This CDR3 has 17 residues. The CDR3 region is CASSSRGGLAASNEQFF. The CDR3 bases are TGTGCCAGCAGCTCCAGAGGGGGACTAGCGGCTAGTAATGAGCAGTTCTTC.

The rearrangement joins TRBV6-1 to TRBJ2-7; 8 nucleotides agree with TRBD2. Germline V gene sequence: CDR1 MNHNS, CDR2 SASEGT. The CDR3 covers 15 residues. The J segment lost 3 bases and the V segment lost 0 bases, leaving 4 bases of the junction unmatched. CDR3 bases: TGTGCCAGCAGTGAAGCCCGGACTAGCCTCTACGAGCAGTACTTC. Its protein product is CASSEARTSLYEQYF.

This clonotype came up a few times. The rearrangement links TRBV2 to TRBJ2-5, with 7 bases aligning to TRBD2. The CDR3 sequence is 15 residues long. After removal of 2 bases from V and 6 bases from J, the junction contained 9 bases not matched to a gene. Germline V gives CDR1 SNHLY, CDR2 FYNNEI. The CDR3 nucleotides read TGTGCCAGCAGTGAAACTAGGACTAGTCGACAGACCCAGTACTTC. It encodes CASSETRTSRQTQYF.

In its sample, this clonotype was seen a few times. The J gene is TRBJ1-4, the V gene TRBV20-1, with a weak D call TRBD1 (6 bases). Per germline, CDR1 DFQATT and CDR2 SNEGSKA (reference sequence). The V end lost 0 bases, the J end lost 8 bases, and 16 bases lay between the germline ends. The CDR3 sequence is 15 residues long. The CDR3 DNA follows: TGCAGTGCTAGAGATCCAGAGGGGGTAGGGGAAAAACTGTTTTTT. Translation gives CSARDPEGVGEKLFF.

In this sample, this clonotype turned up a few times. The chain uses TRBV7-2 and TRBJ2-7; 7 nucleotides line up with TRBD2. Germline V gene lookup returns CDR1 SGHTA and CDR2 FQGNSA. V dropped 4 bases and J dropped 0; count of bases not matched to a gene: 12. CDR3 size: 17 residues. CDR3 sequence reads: CASSSPASGMSSYEQYF. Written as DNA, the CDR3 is TGTGCCAGCAGCTCGCCAGCTAGCGGAATGAGCTCCTACGAGCAGTACTTC.

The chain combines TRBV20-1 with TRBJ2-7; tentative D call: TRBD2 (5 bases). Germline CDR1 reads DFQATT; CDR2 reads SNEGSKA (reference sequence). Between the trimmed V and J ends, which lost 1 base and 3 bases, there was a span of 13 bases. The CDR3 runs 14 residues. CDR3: CSARGGTGGYEQYF. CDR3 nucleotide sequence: TGCAGTGCTAGAGGGGGTACCGGAGGCTACGAGCAGTACTTC.

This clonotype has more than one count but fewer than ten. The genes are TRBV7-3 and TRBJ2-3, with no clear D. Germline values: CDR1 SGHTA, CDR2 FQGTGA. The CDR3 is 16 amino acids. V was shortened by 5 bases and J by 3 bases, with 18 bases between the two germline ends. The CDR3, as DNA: TGTGCCAGCAGCCTCTTCCCCCGTGAGCAGACAGATACGCAGTATTTT. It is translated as CASSLFPREQTDTQYF.

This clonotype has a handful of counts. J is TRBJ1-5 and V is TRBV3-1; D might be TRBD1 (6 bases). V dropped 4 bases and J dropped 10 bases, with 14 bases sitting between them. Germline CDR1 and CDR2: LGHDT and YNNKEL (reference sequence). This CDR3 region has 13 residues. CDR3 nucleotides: TGTGCCAGCAGCCGGACCCAGGGGCAACCCCAGCATTTT. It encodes CASSRTQGQPQHF.